The 25 T cell receptor beta chains listed next were all sequenced from one sample in a study of shared T cell receptors in the human thymus. Data came from immunoSEQ multiplex PCR; TCRdb stores just in-frame clones and leaves some out. The data show roughly 500,000 clones, 70% to 80% seen once. The same data also contributed to another study, on human thymus T cells.

The sample consisted of thymocytes. Every receptor here comes from a boy less than two years old with a congenital heart defect.

The CDR3 DNA reads as TGTGCCAGCAGCTTCGAACAAGGGGACACTGAAGCTTTCTTT. It specifies CASSFEQGDTEAFF. V usage is TRBV5-4 and J usage is TRBJ1-1, with D possibly TRBD1 on 5 matching bases. The CDR3 is 14 residues long. Germline V lookup: CDR1 SGHNT, CDR2 YYREEE (reference sequence). Trimming took 2 bases from V and 3 from J, leaving 11 bases between them.

This chain joins TRBV18 and TRBJ2-3, with 7 positions matching TRBD1. Losses at the gene ends were 0 bases for V and 1 base for J; bases not matched to a gene: 7. CDR3 size: 17 residues. Per germline, CDR1 KGHSH and CDR2 LQKENI. The CDR3 DNA sequence: TGTGCCAGCTCACCACCGGGGAAGGGGGCGGGCACAGATACGCAGTATTTT. It specifies CASSPPGKGAGTDTQYF.

The J gene is TRBJ2-2, the V gene TRBV13, with TRBD2 identical over 7 bases. Germline CDR1 is PRHDT and CDR2 is FYEKMQ (reference sequence). This CDR3 spans 21 amino acids. V shed 6 bases, J shed 1 base, and the junction held 23 bases outside the gene matches. The CDR3 DNA follows: TGTGCCAGCAGGGTCGGCACGTATCGGGAAGCCGGGACTAAGAACACCGGGGAGCTGTTTTTT. Translation: CASRVGTYREAGTKNTGELFF.

The chain has TRBV6-6 and TRBJ1-5, with D unresolved. There are 15 residues in the CDR3. Looked up from germline, CDR1 is MNHNY and CDR2 is SVGAGI (reference sequence). V gave up 5 bases and J gave up 0 bases, with 11 bases separating them. CDR3 coding DNA: TGTGCCAGCAGTCCCCCCCTTTGTAGCAATCAGCCCCAGCATTTT. Amino acid sequence: CASSPPLCSNQPQHF.

The chain employs TRBV4-1 and TRBJ1-5, with 9 bases fitting TRBD1. Germline loops: CDR1 MGHRA, CDR2 YSYEKL. Trimming cost V 1 base and J 4 bases; bases outside gene matches: 2. The CDR3 is 15 residues long. This CDR3 reads CASSQGQGGNQPQHF. The CDR3 region has the DNA TGCGCCAGCAGCCAAGGACAGGGGGGAAATCAGCCCCAGCATTTT.

The chain carries TRBV27 and TRBJ2-2, with 10 positions matching TRBD2. This CDR3 is built from 19 residues. V trimming: 3 bases; J trimming: 2 bases; junction bases outside the gene matches: 12. Germline CDR1 and CDR2: MNHEY and SMNVEV (reference sequence). DNA of the CDR3: TGTGCCAGCAGTTTGGCTAGCGGGAGTGGGGGGCATAACACCGGGGAGCTGTTTTTT. This translates into CASSLASGSGGHNTGELFF.

The rearrangement joins TRBV6-1 to TRBJ2-5; the match to TRBD2 covers 12 bases. Germline V gene sequence: CDR1 MNHNS, CDR2 SASEGT. The V and J ends lost 0 bases and 5 bases, in that order; junction bases with no gene match: 16. The CDR3 length is 20 residues. CDR3 residues: CASSEAWGRTSGIRGETQYF. The CDR3 nucleotides read TGTGCCAGCAGTGAAGCGTGGGGGAGGACTAGCGGGATTCGAGGGGAGACCCAGTACTTC.

The rearrangement links TRBV27 to TRBJ1-2; 8 nucleotides line up with TRBD1. With 5 bases clipped from V and 0 bases from J, the junction kept 17 bases outside the gene matches. The CDR3 is 19 residues long. Germline-derived CDR1 and CDR2 are MNHEY and SMNVEV (reference sequence). CDR3 loop: CASSDRTGRDASANYGYTF. The CDR3 coding sequence is TGTGCCAGCAGTGACCGGACAGGGCGCGATGCATCAGCTAACTATGGCTACACCTTC.

V gene TRBV18 combines with J gene TRBJ2-7, with D possibly matching TRBD1 (5 bases). The germline V and J ends were trimmed by 2 bases and 7 bases, with 15 bases remaining between them. The length of the CDR3 is 14 residues. Germline V gene sequence: CDR1 KGHSH, CDR2 LQKENI. The CDR3 sequence: CASSPRTPYPEQYF. The CDR3 DNA is TGTGCCAGCTCACCAAGGACACCCTACCCGGAGCAGTACTTC.

This sequence joins TRBV25-1 and TRBJ2-7; 9 positions match TRBD2. Per the germline V gene, CDR1 is MGHDK and CDR2 is SYGVNS. After removal of 4 bases from V and 2 bases from J, the junction contained 6 bases not matched to a gene. This CDR3 contains 15 residues. CDR3 amino acids: CASSGLREGAYEQYF. CDR3 nucleotides: TGTGCCAGCAGTGGACTGCGGGAGGGGGCCTACGAGCAGTACTTC.

The rearrangement uses TRBV7-9 and TRBJ1-1, with D possibly TRBD1 on 6 matching bases. CDR3 length: 18 residues. Germline V gives CDR1 SEHNR, CDR2 FQNEAQ (reference sequence). Trimming removed 4 bases from V and 0 bases from J, with 21 bases in between. CDR3 amino acids: CASSSLSGDILMNTEAFF. The CDR3 DNA sequence: TGTGCCAGCAGCTCGCTTAGCGGGGACATCTTAATGAACACTGAAGCTTTCTTT.

A remark on this clone: This sample includes further DNA sequences coding for the same CDR3. J is TRBJ2-7 and V is TRBV18, with D possibly being TRBD2 (7 bases). Deletions cut 0 bases from V and 5 bases from J, with 8 bases between. Germline CDR1 reads KGHSH; CDR2 reads LQKENI. The CDR3 is 13 residues long. The DNA of the CDR3 is TGTGCCAGCTCACCACCGGGGGGGCACGAGCAGTACTTC. This translates into CASSPPGGHEQYF.

In DNA, the CDR3 is TGTGCCTGGACCAACCTCGGAGTAGACTATGGCTACACCTTC. Its protein is CAWTNLGVDYGYTF. The chain uses TRBV30 and TRBJ1-2; no reliable D call. Germline CDR1 GTSNPN, CDR2 SVGIG (reference sequence). This CDR3 region has 14 residues. Between the trimmed V and J ends, which lost 4 bases and 3 bases, there was a span of 15 bases.

The V call is TRBV5-6, the J call TRBJ1-4; 7 bases match TRBD1. With 5 bases clipped from V and 0 bases from J, the junction kept 13 bases outside the gene matches. Germline V gene data show CDR1 as SGHDT and CDR2 as YYEEEE. The CDR3 has 18 amino acids. The CDR3 is CASSRGPAGLATNEKLFF. In DNA, the CDR3 is TGTGCCAGCAGTAGGGGGCCCGCGGGACTCGCAACTAATGAAAAACTGTTTTTT. The entire variable domain, with the rest obtained from reference TRBV5-6 and TRBJ1-4, is as follows: DAGVTQSPTHLIKTRGQQVTLRCSPKSGHDTVSWYQQALGQGPQFIFQYYEEEERQRGNFPDRFSGHQFPNYSSELNVNALLLGDSALYLCASSRGPAGLATNEKLFFGSGTQLSVL.

This chain uses TRBV19 with TRBJ2-7, with 7 bases fitting TRBD2. The CDR3 covers 13 residues. The junction had 3 bases not matched to a gene; V was cut back by 5 bases and J by 2 bases. The germline V gene encodes CDR1 LNHDA and CDR2 SQIVND (reference sequence). In DNA form, the CDR3 reads TGTGCCAGTAGTGTCGGACTAGCCTACGAGCAGTACTTC. This gives the protein CASSVGLAYEQYF.

The CDR3 DNA sequence: TGTGCCAGCAGTGAACATCCGGGACAGGCTAATGAAAAACTGTTTTTT. It codes for CASSEHPGQANEKLFF. The V and J genes are TRBV25-1 and TRBJ1-4; 8 bases match TRBD1. The junction had 5 bases not matched to a gene; V was cut back by 2 bases and J by 3 bases. The germline CDR1 and CDR2 sequences are MGHDK and SYGVNS. The CDR3 is made up of 16 amino acids.

This clone came up once. This sequence joins TRBV7-9 and TRBJ2-7; TRBD2 matches 12 bases. J was trimmed by 7 bases and V by 1 base; bases with no gene match: 5. Germline V gives CDR1 SEHNR, CDR2 FQNEAQ (reference sequence). The CDR3 spans 15 residues. CDR3 sequence: CASSLVTSGRPEQYF. The CDR3 nucleotides are TGTGCCAGCAGCTTAGTAACTAGCGGGAGGCCTGAGCAGTACTTC.

The V call is TRBV7-9, the J call TRBJ2-1; 15 bases align to TRBD2. CDR1 and CDR2 from the germline V gene are SEHNR and FQNEAQ (reference sequence). The CDR3 runs 19 residues. The V and J ends lost 5 bases and 4 bases, in that order; junction bases with no gene match: 12. DNA of the CDR3: TGTGCCAGCAGCCTACCCCGGACTAGCGGGAGGGCCGGGTACAATGAGCAGTTCTTC. Translation: CASSLPRTSGRAGYNEQFF.

The rearrangement links TRBV7-2 to TRBJ2-2; 9 positions agree with TRBD2. The CDR3 consists of 19 residues. The germline CDR1 and CDR2 sequences are SGHTA and FQGNSA. Germline trimming cut 5 bases from V and 4 bases from J; bases unmatched to any gene: 17. CDR3 DNA: TGTGCCAGCAGCCCAGTTGGGGCTAGCGGGAATGTTGGCACCGGGGAGCTGTTTTTT. This gives the protein CASSPVGASGNVGTGELFF. Drawing the rest from reference TRBV7-2 and TRBJ2-2, the complete variable domain is GAGVSQSPSNKVTEKGKDVELRCDPISGHTALYWYRQSLGQGLEFLIYFQGNSAPDKSGLPSDRFSAERTGGSVSTLTIQRTQQEDSAVYLCASSPVGASGNVGTGELFFGEGSRLTVL.

The chain has TRBV7-8 and TRBJ2-2; 12 bases agree with TRBD2. The V gene end was trimmed by 1 base and the J gene end by 6 bases; junction bases not matched to a gene: 3. Germline CDR1 reads SGHVS; CDR2 reads FQNEAQ. This CDR3 spans 16 amino acids. The CDR3 DNA reads TGTGCCAGCAGCTTAGTCCTAGCGGGAGGGGCCGGGGAGCTGTTTTTT. Amino acid sequence: CASSLVLAGGAGELFF.

The CDR3 region has the DNA TGTGCCTGGAGCGAGGGAAGGGACTACGAGCAGTACTTC. Translation: CAWSEGRDYEQYF. The chain uses TRBV30 and TRBJ2-7, with D maybe TRBD2 (5 bases). Germline V gene data show CDR1 as GTSNPN and CDR2 as SVGIG (reference sequence). Trimming took off 3 bases at V and 3 bases at J, with 12 bases between the two ends. The length of the CDR3 is 13 residues.

The chain has TRBV27 and TRBJ2-7; 7 bases fit TRBD1. This CDR3 spans 13 amino acids. Germline-derived CDR1 and CDR2 are MNHEY and SMNVEV (reference sequence). J gave up 2 bases and V 3 bases, and 1 base lay outside the gene matches. The CDR3 DNA reads as TGTGCCAGCAGTTTCGACAGGGCCTACGAGCAGTACTTC. It encodes CASSFDRAYEQYF.

The DNA of the CDR3 is TGTGCCAGTAGTCCGGGGAGCTCCTACAATGAGCAGTTCTTC. Protein: CASSPGSSYNEQFF. The chain recombines TRBV19 with TRBJ2-1; D perhaps matches TRBD2 (5 bases). The CDR3 has 14 residues. CDR1 is LNHDA and CDR2 is SQIVND in the germline V gene (reference sequence). The V end lost 5 bases, the J end lost 0 bases, and 8 bases lay between the germline ends.

A few counts support this clone. This chain uses TRBV27 with TRBJ2-4; 10 nucleotides align to TRBD1. The CDR3 consists of 18 residues. Unmatched junction bases numbered 11, after V lost 6 bases and J lost 0 bases. Germline CDR1 is MNHEY and CDR2 is SMNVEV (reference sequence). The CDR3 region has the DNA TGTGCCAGCAGCCGCCGGGACAGGGGACCCTTAGCCAAAAACATTCAGTACTTC. It codes for CASSRRDRGPLAKNIQYF.

This chain joins TRBV5-4 and TRBJ1-1; 9 nucleotides align to TRBD1. Trimming took 5 bases from V and 0 from J; bases not matched to a gene: 11. The CDR3 contains 17 residues. Germline values: CDR1 SGHNT, CDR2 YYREEE (reference sequence). The CDR3 region is CASRPTGGGRMNTEAFF. The CDR3 DNA reads as TGTGCCAGCAGACCCACAGGGGGCGGTCGGATGAACACTGAAGCTTTCTTT.